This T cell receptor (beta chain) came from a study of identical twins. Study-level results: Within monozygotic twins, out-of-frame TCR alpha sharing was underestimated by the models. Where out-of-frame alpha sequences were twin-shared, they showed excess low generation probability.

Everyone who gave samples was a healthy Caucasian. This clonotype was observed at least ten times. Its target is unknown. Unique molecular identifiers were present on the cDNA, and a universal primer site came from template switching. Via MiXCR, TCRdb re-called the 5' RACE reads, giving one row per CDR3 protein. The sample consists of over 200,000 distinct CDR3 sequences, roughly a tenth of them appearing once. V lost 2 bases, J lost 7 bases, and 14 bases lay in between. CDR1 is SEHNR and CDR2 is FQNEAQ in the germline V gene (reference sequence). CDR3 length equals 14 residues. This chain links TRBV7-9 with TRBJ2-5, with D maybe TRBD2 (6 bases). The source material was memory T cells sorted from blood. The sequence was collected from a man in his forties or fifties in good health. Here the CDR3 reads CASSLLVRGTTQYF. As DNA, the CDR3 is TGTGCCAGCAGCTTACTGGTTCGGGGGACGACCCAGTACTTC.